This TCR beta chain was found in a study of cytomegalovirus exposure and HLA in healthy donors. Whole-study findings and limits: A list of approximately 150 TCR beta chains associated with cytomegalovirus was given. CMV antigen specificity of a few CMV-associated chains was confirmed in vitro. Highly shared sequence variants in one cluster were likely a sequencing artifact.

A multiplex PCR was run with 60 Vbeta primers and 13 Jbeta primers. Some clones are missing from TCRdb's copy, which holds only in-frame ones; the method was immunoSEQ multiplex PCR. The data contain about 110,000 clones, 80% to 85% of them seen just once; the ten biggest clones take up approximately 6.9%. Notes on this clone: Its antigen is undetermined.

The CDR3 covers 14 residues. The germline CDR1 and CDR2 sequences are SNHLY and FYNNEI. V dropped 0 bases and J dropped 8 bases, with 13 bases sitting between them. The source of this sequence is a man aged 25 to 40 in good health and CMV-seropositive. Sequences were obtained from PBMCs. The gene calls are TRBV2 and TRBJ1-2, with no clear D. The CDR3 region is CASSEAMRGGGYTF. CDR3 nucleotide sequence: TGTGCCAGCAGTGAAGCGATGCGGGGAGGGGGCTACACCTTC.